This is a list of T cell receptor beta chains from one sample in a study of cytomegalovirus exposure and HLA in healthy donors. Assay used: immunoSEQ multiplex PCR; TCRdb lists only in-frame clones, some missing. The repertoire consists of fewer than 350,000 clones, with around nine tenths occurring once and the leading ten covering approximately 0.88%. The sample consisted of PBMCs. The source is a woman aged 18-35 years in good health and CMV-seronegative. The CDR3 runs from the conserved cysteine through the conserved F or W. Each record gives: D gene, clone size, V gene, J gene, CDR3 DNA, CDR3 protein. A D gene is named only where the DNA matches it firmly. Expanded clones are given a class, and other clones once, few, many or no size at all.

>TRBD1|-|TRBV20-1|TRBJ1-2
TGCAGTGCTACAGGGGGCGCGGTAGACACCTTC
CSATGGAVDTF
>-|few|TRBV28|TRBJ2-7
TGTGCCAGCAGTTTAGGAGGCCAGCGGGTGGGCGAGCAGTACTTC
CASSLGGQRVGEQYF
>TRBD1|once|TRBV19|TRBJ1-2
TGTGCCAGTAGTAGCTTCCGGACAGGGCACTATGGCTACACCTTC
CASSSFRTGHYGYTF
>TRBD1|-|TRBV27|TRBJ2-7
TGTGCCAGCAGTCCCGGGACAGGGAGATTCTACGAGCAGTACTTC
CASSPGTGRFYEQYF
>-|-|TRBV5-1|TRBJ1-4
TGCGCCAGCAGTCAGGTCCAAGCGGCTAATGAAAAACTGTTTTTT
CASSQVQAANEKLFF
>-|-|TRBV9|TRBJ1-1
TGTGCCAGCAGCGGACGGACAGATGAAGCTTTCTTT
CASSGRTDEAFF
>TRBD2|-|TRBV5-4|TRBJ2-5
TGTGCCAGCAGCGGGGGGGGAACGGGAAGGAAAGAGACCCAGTACTTC
CASSGGGTGRKETQYF
>TRBD1|-|TRBV7-2|TRBJ1-3
TGTGCCAGCAGCGCTCGACAGGGAGGTTCCGGAAACACCATATATTTT
CASSARQGGSGNTIYF
>-|once|TRBV5-1|TRBJ1-1
TGCGCCAGCAGCCCCCAAACAGGGAGCACTGAAGCTTTCTTT
CASSPQTGSTEAFF
>-|-|TRBV11-2|TRBJ1-2
TGTGCCAGCAGCTTAGTAGGGGATGGCTACACCTTC
CASSLVGDGYTF
>-|-|TRBV28|TRBJ1-1
TGTGCCAGCACCCTCGGTGAGACTGAAGCTTTCTTT
CASTLGETEAFF
>-|-|TRBV5-1|TRBJ2-7
TGCGCCAGCAGCTTCGGCGGTCCCTCCTACGAGCAGTACTTC
CASSFGGPSYEQYF
>TRBD1|once|TRBV23-1|TRBJ1-1
TGCGCCAGCCCGACAGGGGGCACTGAAGCTTTCTTT
CASPTGGTEAFF
>TRBD2|-|TRBV6-5|TRBJ2-1
TGTGCCAGCAGTCCGGAAGCGGGACGCCACAATGAGCAGTTCTTC
CASSPEAGRHNEQFF
>TRBD1|-|TRBV29-1|TRBJ1-1
TGCAGCGGGGACAGCTCGAACACTGAAGCTTTCTTT
CSGDSSNTEAFF
>-|-|TRBV27|TRBJ2-2
TGTGCCAGCAGCAGCCGGGACATAAACACCGGGGAGCTGTTTTTT
CASSSRDINTGELFF
>-|-|TRBV15|TRBJ1-2
TGTGCCACCAGCCGGGGAAACCACTATGGCTACACCTTC
CATSRGNHYGYTF
>-|-|TRBV4-1|TRBJ1-4
TGCGCCAGCAGCCAAGATCTTCCGGGGAGTGAAAAACTGTTTTTT
CASSQDLPGSEKLFF
>TRBD2|-|TRBV7-2|TRBJ2-1
TGTGCCAGCAGCTTAATGTCTGGACTAGCGGGAGGGAGGGACAATGAGCAGTTCTTC
CASSLMSGLAGGRDNEQFF
>TRBD1|-|TRBV28|TRBJ2-5
TGTGCCAGCAGGACGACAGGGTCCGGTGAGACCCAGTACTTC
CASRTTGSGETQYF